This record concerns one T cell receptor (beta chain) sequence. Cells designated naive CD8 were CD45RO-negative and were positively selected for CCR7, with terminally differentiated effector memory CD45RA+ cells excluded. The source of the sample is a study of shared clonotypes between healthy human individuals. Looked up from germline, CDR1 is MNHNY and CDR2 is SVGAGI (reference sequence). With V trimmed by 1 base and J by 9 bases, 4 bases remained unmatched. The CDR3 has 16 amino acids. TCRdb's copy holds only in-frame clones and misses some; the assay was immunoSEQ multiplex PCR. The table shows around 2.1 million clones, with approximately 94% occurring only once.

This clonotype was sampled from a man aged 18 to 30 in good health. Some clones in this sample may be carry-over from other donors' samples. Material: naive CD8+ T cells from PBMCs. This chain uses TRBV6-6 with TRBJ2-1, with 15 bases identical to TRBD2. CDR3: CASSYLGLAGGREQFF. In DNA form, the CDR3 reads TGTGCCAGCAGTTACTTAGGACTAGCGGGAGGGCGTGAGCAGTTCTTC.